Below, one T cell receptor beta chain is given with its context. The data stem from a study of blood T cells in healthy people across ages. A second about 7 to 12 cycle PCR used barcoded and J-beta primers. Tagging of each cDNA molecule was performed by a template-switch adaptor with 12 random nucleotides. TCRdb reprocessed the 5' RACE reads with MiXCR, giving one entry per CDR3 protein. Among about 570,000 distinct CDR3 sequences listed, roughly 29% were seen once. Trimming removed 4 bases from V and 11 bases from J, with 26 bases in between. The CDR3 length is 16 residues. The germline CDR1 and CDR2 sequences are SEHNR and FQNEAQ (reference sequence).

Sequenced input: blood. The chain recombines TRBV7-9 with TRBJ2-5, with D possibly called TRBD1 or TRBD2 (6 bases each). The TCR originated in a woman between 65 and 79 years old in good health. The CDR3 reads CASSSGVGGYYVEQYF. CDR3 in DNA: TGTGCCAGCAGCTCTGGGGTAGGGGGGTACTACGTGGAGCAGTACTTC.